Listed below are T cell receptor beta chains from one sample, sequenced in a study of cytomegalovirus exposure and HLA in healthy donors. Data came from immunoSEQ multiplex PCR; TCRdb stores just in-frame clones and leaves some out. The sample has 100,000 to 120,000 clones, less than 85% seen once. The material sequenced was PBMCs. The origin of the receptors is a middle-aged man in good health and CMV-seropositive. The CDR3 runs from the conserved cysteine through the conserved F or W. Size is stated for part of the rows, as once, few or many counts, or as a class when the clone is expanded.

clone size: -; J gene: TRBJ2-7; V gene: TRBV10-3; CDR3 protein: CATRPGQVSYEQYF
clone size: few; J gene: TRBJ2-2; V gene: TRBV7-2; CDR3 protein: CASSQGGARTGELFF
clone size: few; J gene: TRBJ2-2; V gene: TRBV6-5; CDR3 protein: CASSYVADTGELFF
clone size: few; J gene: TRBJ1-3; V gene: TRBV7-2; CDR3 protein: CASSLGDRAGNTIYF
clone size: -; J gene: TRBJ1-2; V gene: TRBV19; CDR3 protein: CASKSLLGARGYTF
clone size: -; J gene: TRBJ1-2; V gene: TRBV28; CDR3 protein: CASSFRDKGGRGYGYTF
clone size: -; J gene: TRBJ2-7; V gene: TRBV2; CDR3 protein: CASSKTGFYEQYF
clone size: -; J gene: TRBJ2-7; V gene: TRBV20-1; CDR3 protein: CSAALEYEQYF
clone size: -; J gene: TRBJ2-1; V gene: TRBV6-5; CDR3 protein: CASKEGHNEQFF
clone size: -; J gene: TRBJ2-7; V gene: TRBV13; CDR3 protein: CASSSLQGNPYEQYF
clone size: -; J gene: TRBJ1-6; V gene: TRBV7-3; CDR3 protein: CASSLSPTGGSPLHF
clone size: -; J gene: TRBJ1-6; V gene: TRBV19; CDR3 protein: CASSNTGLSPLHF
clone size: -; J gene: TRBJ2-7; V gene: TRBV19; CDR3 protein: CASSQTLAGGWYEQYF
clone size: -; J gene: TRBJ2-6; V gene: TRBV9; CDR3 protein: CASGDSHSGANVLTF
clone size: -; J gene: TRBJ2-7; V gene: TRBV7-9; CDR3 protein: CASSADTYEQYF
clone size: -; J gene: TRBJ1-1; V gene: TRBV9; CDR3 protein: CAGTRGLNTEAFF
clone size: -; J gene: TRBJ2-5; V gene: TRBV7-3; CDR3 protein: CASSQLAGGPETQYF
clone size: -; J gene: TRBJ2-1; V gene: TRBV29-1; CDR3 protein: CSVRDRGWDNEQFF
clone size: -; J gene: TRBJ1-2; V gene: TRBV6-5; CDR3 protein: CATSGGATYGYTF
clone size: few; J gene: TRBJ2-6; V gene: TRBV4-3; CDR3 protein: CASSRRGPDSGANVLTF
clone size: -; J gene: TRBJ2-7; V gene: TRBV10-3; CDR3 protein: CAISDSGVADGSYEQYF
clone size: -; J gene: TRBJ1-2; V gene: TRBV19; CDR3 protein: CASSQEGGVYYGYTF
clone size: -; J gene: TRBJ2-5; V gene: TRBV5-5; CDR3 protein: CASSPQVFQETQYF
clone size: -; J gene: TRBJ1-3; V gene: TRBV11-2; CDR3 protein: CASSSRQGAGNTIYF
clone size: few; J gene: TRBJ1-2; V gene: TRBV10-3; CDR3 protein: CAISSRSILPGQGRGYTF
clone size: -; J gene: TRBJ2-7; V gene: TRBV6-4; CDR3 protein: CASSDGNSGRPHYEQYF
clone size: -; J gene: TRBJ1-1; V gene: TRBV21-1; CDR3 protein: CASSNRFPEAFF
clone size: few; J gene: TRBJ1-4; V gene: TRBV30; CDR3 protein: CAWSQGGSNEKLFF
clone size: -; J gene: TRBJ1-6; V gene: TRBV18; CDR3 protein: CASSPTGEGNSPLHF
clone size: -; J gene: TRBJ2-7; V gene: TRBV5-1; CDR3 protein: CASSQTGGSYEQYF
clone size: -; J gene: TRBJ1-2; V gene: TRBV6-5; CDR3 protein: CASSYSRGGGDGYTF
clone size: -; J gene: TRBJ2-1; V gene: TRBV15; CDR3 protein: CATSREVAGGSYNEQFF
clone size: few; J gene: TRBJ2-7; V gene: TRBV15; CDR3 protein: CATSRDRGYEQYF
clone size: once; J gene: TRBJ1-3; V gene: TRBV5-5; CDR3 protein: CASSLDGNSGNTIYF
clone size: -; J gene: TRBJ2-6; V gene: TRBV30; CDR3 protein: CAWSAVPGANVLTF
clone size: -; J gene: TRBJ1-2; V gene: TRBV28; CDR3 protein: CASSALGTSYGYTF
clone size: -; J gene: TRBJ2-2; V gene: TRBV7-2; CDR3 protein: CASSLGLAGGIAGELFF
clone size: few; J gene: TRBJ2-6; V gene: TRBV2; CDR3 protein: CASSWDSFTSGANGLTF
clone size: few; J gene: TRBJ2-5; V gene: TRBV19; CDR3 protein: CASSPQGTEETQYF
clone size: -; J gene: TRBJ1-2; V gene: TRBV4-3; CDR3 protein: CASSQDRQGPGYTF
clone size: -; J gene: TRBJ2-3; V gene: TRBV4-3; CDR3 protein: CASSPNSGATDTQYF
clone size: -; J gene: TRBJ2-2; V gene: TRBV10-3; CDR3 protein: CAISVMRAGVATKGTNTGELFF
clone size: -; J gene: TRBJ2-1; V gene: TRBV6-1; CDR3 protein: CASSERAGWLDNEQFF
clone size: few; J gene: TRBJ2-1; V gene: TRBV5-1; CDR3 protein: CASSLAKGNEQFF
clone size: -; J gene: TRBJ2-6; V gene: TRBV27; CDR3 protein: CASSTLGQGAPGANVLTF
clone size: -; J gene: TRBJ2-7; V gene: TRBV19; CDR3 protein: CASSSAGGYYEQYF
clone size: -; J gene: TRBJ2-3; V gene: TRBV27; CDR3 protein: CASSTSGSFYTQYF
clone size: once; J gene: TRBJ2-6; V gene: TRBV10-3; CDR3 protein: CATKDSPTPGANGLTF